These 24 T cell receptor beta chains originate from one sample sequenced in a study of T cell repertoires in cytomegalovirus infection. Their recognized antigens are unknown. MiXCR, applied by TCRdb to the reads, yields one record per CDR3 protein. The sample carries some 940,000 distinct CDR3 sequences, roughly 30% recorded once. This material consisted of cultured CD8+ T cells from PBMCs, taken from culture after CMV antigen stimulation. The origin of the receptors is a human donor in good health (CMV status not recorded). Some clones in this sample may be carry-over from other donors' samples.

This clonotype was found many times. The chain uses TRBV12-3 or TRBV12-4 and TRBJ2-7, with D hard to call. This CDR3 is 14 amino acids long. Trimming removed 6 bases at V and 2 bases at J, with 14 bases between. In DNA form, the CDR3 reads TGTGCCAGCAGCCCCTTAAAGCGAGCCTACGAGCAGTACTTC. It codes for CASSPLKRAYEQYF.

V and J are TRBV7-9 and TRBJ2-7; no firm D call. The CDR3 has 15 residues. Germline V gene lookup returns CDR1 SEHNR and CDR2 FQNEAQ (reference sequence). V lost 5 bases and J lost 2, with 16 bases in between. For the CDR3, the DNA is TGTGCCAGCAGCGCCCGAGAGGTCGGTGCCTACGAGCAGTACTTC. It yields the protein CASSAREVGAYEQYF.

V gene TRBV6-5 combines with J gene TRBJ2-3; possible D gene TRBD2, 5 bases. The germline gives CDR1 MNHEY, CDR2 SVGAGI. The CDR3 is 16 residues long. The V end was cut by 0 bases, the J end by 3 bases, with 13 bases between. The CDR3 spells CASSYSAPEVTDTQYF. Here the CDR3 DNA reads TGTGCCAGCAGTTACTCGGCCCCGGAGGTTACAGATACGCAGTATTTT.

This clonotype has more than one count but fewer than ten. The V and J genes are TRBV7-9 and TRBJ1-1; a weak D match, TRBD1 (5 bases). The CDR3 has 15 amino acids. V was trimmed by 1 base and J by 3 bases, leaving 12 bases between them. Germline loops: CDR1 SEHNR, CDR2 FQNEAQ (reference sequence). The CDR3 coding sequence is TGTGCCAGCAGCTTAGAAGGTCCGGGGGACACTGAAGCTTTCTTT. As protein: CASSLEGPGDTEAFF.

The V call is TRBV12-3 or TRBV12-4, the J call TRBJ2-5; 12 bases align to TRBD2. The CDR3 has 17 residues. J lost 5 bases, V lost 6 bases, and 13 bases had no gene match. CDR3 coding DNA: TGTGCCAGCAGCCCGACTAGCGGGGGCGGCCCTGGTGAGACCCAGTACTTC. Translating it yields CASSPTSGGGPGETQYF.

The rearrangement uses TRBV6-6 and TRBJ1-2; unclear D gene. The CDR3 runs to 14 residues. CDR1 and CDR2 from the germline V gene are MNHNY and SVGAGI (reference sequence). Trimming took 6 bases from V and 4 from J, leaving 15 bases between them. CDR3 residues: CASSPSDSSYGYTF. CDR3 in DNA: TGTGCCAGCAGCCCCTCCGACTCTAGCTATGGCTACACCTTC.

The V and J genes are TRBV13 and TRBJ1-1, with D uncertain. The CDR3 is 18 amino acids. The germline V gene encodes CDR1 PRHDT and CDR2 FYEKMQ (reference sequence). V dropped 1 base and J dropped 1 base, with 19 bases sitting between them. The CDR3 coding sequence is TGTGCCAGCAGCTTAGAGATGATGACACTTGGGAGGAACACTGAAGCTTTCTTT. Residues: CASSLEMMTLGRNTEAFF.

The V gene is TRBV10-3, the J gene TRBJ2-1, with D perhaps TRBD1 (5 bases). Trimming pared 1 base from V and 7 bases from J, leaving 23 bases between. The CDR3 has 18 amino acids. Germline V CDR1 and CDR2: ENHRY, SYGVKD. Here the CDR3 reads CAISEYQIREAHTNEQFF. The CDR3 DNA sequence: TGTGCCATCAGTGAGTACCAAATCAGGGAAGCACACACGAATGAGCAGTTCTTC.

V and J are TRBV28 and TRBJ2-3, with D perhaps TRBD2 (5 bases). The CDR3 has 15 residues. V lost 2 bases and J lost 2, with 11 bases in between. Per germline, CDR1 MDHEN and CDR2 SYDVKM. This CDR3 is CASSLSGRDTDTQYF. For the CDR3, the DNA is TGTGCCAGCAGTTTAAGTGGGAGAGACACAGATACGCAGTATTTT.

The rearrangement links TRBV27 to TRBJ2-7; a possible D gene is TRBD2 (5 bases). V dropped 5 bases and J dropped 1 base, with 15 bases sitting between them. Germline-derived CDR1 and CDR2 are MNHEY and SMNVEV (reference sequence). The CDR3 runs 15 residues. The CDR3 is CASSVGNYGSYEQYF. In DNA, the CDR3 is TGTGCCAGCAGTGTCGGGAATTACGGTTCCTACGAGCAGTACTTC.

This clonotype was picked up one time. The rearrangement uses TRBV6-2 or TRBV6-3 and TRBJ2-2; D might be TRBD1 (6 bases). The CDR3 contains 15 residues. V lost 3 bases, J lost 5 bases, and 13 bases lay in between. Germline values: CDR1 MNHEY, CDR2 SVGEGT. For the CDR3, the DNA is TGTGCCAGCAGTTATCCGGGACAAGGGACCGGGGAGCTGTTTTTT. It is translated as CASSYPGQGTGELFF.

V is TRBV27 and J is TRBJ2-1; D might be TRBD1 (6 bases). The CDR3 is made up of 14 amino acids. Germline assignment: CDR1 MNHEY and CDR2 SMNVEV (reference sequence). Trimming removed 6 bases from V and 5 bases from J, with 14 bases in between. The CDR3 region is CASSTGRVNNEQFF. CDR3 DNA: TGTGCCAGCAGCACAGGGAGAGTAAACAATGAGCAGTTCTTC.

The chain recombines TRBV12-3 or TRBV12-4 with TRBJ2-7; 8 bases map to TRBD1. The CDR3 has 14 residues. After removal of 4 bases from V and 5 bases from J, the junction contained 7 bases not matched to a gene. CDR3 nucleotide sequence: TGTGCCAGCAGTTCTCGGACAGGGTTCGACGAGCAGTACTTC. Its translation: CASSSRTGFDEQYF.

The CDR3 DNA follows: TGTGCCAGCAGCTTAAGCCTAGCGGGGGGGAGTGAGCAGTTCTTC. This encodes CASSLSLAGGSEQFF. The chain uses TRBV7-3 and TRBJ2-1; TRBD2 agrees at 12 bases. V lost 1 base to trimming and J lost 9 bases; unmatched junction nucleotides: 4. This CDR3 has 15 residues. Germline V lookup: CDR1 SGHTA, CDR2 FQGTGA. Looking up the rest from reference TRBV7-3 and TRBJ2-1 gives the full variable domain: GAGVSQTPSNKVTEKGKYVELRCDPISGHTALYWYRQSLGQGPEFLIYFQGTGAADDSGLPNDRFFAVRPEGSVSTLKIQRTERGDSAVYLCASSLSLAGGSEQFFGPGTRLTVL.

The chain links TRBV6-6 to TRBJ2-7, with D perhaps TRBD2 (6 bases). Germline V lookup: CDR1 MNHNY, CDR2 SVGAGI (reference sequence). The CDR3 consists of 14 residues. Trimming removed 2 bases at V and 4 bases at J, with 12 bases between. The CDR3 is CASSYRGGVYEQYF. CDR3 in DNA: TGTGCCAGCAGTTACAGGGGAGGTGTGTACGAGCAGTACTTC.

The rearrangement uses TRBV20-1 and TRBJ1-5; unclear D gene. The CDR3 sequence is 14 residues long. Germline V lookup: CDR1 DFQATT, CDR2 SNEGSKA (reference sequence). Trimming took off 5 bases at V and 2 bases at J, with 13 bases between the two ends. The CDR3 sequence is CSAQAGIGNQPQHF. The CDR3 DNA reads TGCAGTGCTCAGGCCGGGATCGGCAATCAGCCCCAGCATTTT.

This clonotype was counted ten times or more. The gene calls are TRBV28 and TRBJ1-2; D not resolved. V dropped 3 bases and J dropped 2 bases, with 10 bases sitting between them. The CDR3 is 14 residues long. CDR1 is MDHEN and CDR2 is SYDVKM in the germline V gene. CDR3 sequence: CASSFSDGNYGYTF. The CDR3 coding sequence is TGTGCCAGCAGTTTTAGTGACGGAAACTATGGCTACACCTTC.

J is TRBJ2-1 and V is TRBV6-2 or TRBV6-3, with a tentative D call TRBD1 (5 bases). The V gene lost 0 bases and the J gene lost 6 bases, with 6 bases spanning the gap. Germline loops: CDR1 MNHEY, CDR2 SVGEGT. This CDR3 spans 13 amino acids. This CDR3 reads CASSYSTVNEQFF. CDR3 sequence (DNA): TGTGCCAGCAGTTACTCGACAGTCAATGAGCAGTTCTTC.

This clonotype was recorded a few times. The chain uses TRBV6-2 or TRBV6-3 and TRBJ1-3; 8 positions match TRBD1. In germline, CDR1 is MNHEY, CDR2 SVGEGT. The CDR3 runs 17 residues. Unmatched junction bases numbered 11, after V lost 5 bases and J lost 2 bases. The CDR3 reads CASSTRNDRGAGNTIYF. In DNA, the CDR3 is TGTGCCAGCAGTACCCGAAACGACAGGGGAGCTGGAAACACCATATATTTT.

This chain joins TRBV14 and TRBJ1-3; D not resolved. V was cut by 4 bases and J by 5 bases, with 9 bases left in between. Germline CDR1 reads SGHDN; CDR2 reads FVKESK. This CDR3 is 13 amino acids long. CDR3 DNA: TGTGCCAGCAGCCCGATGGGTCGAAACACCATATATTTT. It encodes CASSPMGRNTIYF.

A remark on this clonotype: A much larger clone differs from this one at a single base, so this may be a read error. The CDR3, as DNA: TGTGCCAGCAGTTCCAGGGACAGGGCCGGGGACACTGAAGCTTTCTTT. Encoded protein: CASSSRDRAGDTEAFF. The genes are TRBV12-3 or TRBV12-4 and TRBJ1-1, with TRBD1 matching over 9 bases. The junction had 9 bases not matched to a gene; V was cut back by 4 bases and J by 3 bases. CDR3 length equals 16 residues.

The CDR3 DNA reads TGTGCCAGCGCGGACGGCGGCTCCTACAATGAGCAGTTCTTC. Its translation is CASADGGSYNEQFF. V usage is TRBV4-2 and J usage is TRBJ2-1; no reliable D call. Germline-derived CDR1 and CDR2 are LGHNA and YNFKEQ. The CDR3 has 14 amino acids. Between the trimmed V and J ends, which lost 8 bases and 0 bases, there was a span of 11 bases.

This clonotype came up a few times. The chain links TRBV7-9 to TRBJ2-3, with D perhaps matching TRBD2 (5 bases). V gave up 1 base and J gave up 1 base, with 12 bases separating them. Germline V CDR1 and CDR2: SEHNR, FQNEAQ (reference sequence). This CDR3 comprises 16 residues. As DNA, the CDR3 is TGTGCCAGCAGCTTAGTCTGGGAGTGGGGCACAGATACGCAGTATTTT. Translation: CASSLVWEWGTDTQYF.

The gene calls are TRBV6-2 or TRBV6-3 and TRBJ2-6; no clear D. The V gene's germline CDR1 is MNHEY and CDR2 SVGEGT. CDR3 length: 18 amino acids. Between the trimmed V and J ends, which lost 2 bases and 0 bases, there was a span of 14 bases. The chain's CDR3 is CASSYGQLIDSGANVLTF. CDR3 coding DNA: TGTGCCAGCAGTTACGGGCAGCTTATCGACTCTGGGGCCAACGTCCTGACTTTC.